What follows are 21 T cell receptor beta chains derived from one specimen sequenced in a study of CD8 T cells in Susac syndrome. Random hexamers were used to reverse transcribe an amount of about 0.45 to 1 ug RNA. MiXCR was run by TCRdb on the immunoSEQ multiplex PCR reads, yielding one entry per CDR3 protein. The sample includes a few hundred thousand distinct CDR3 sequences, 92% of them seen just once. The sample comprised CD4+ T cells from PBMCs. All receptors come from a human donor with multiple sclerosis.

V is TRBV6-2 or TRBV6-3 and J is TRBJ1-5; perhaps TRBD1 as D (5 bases). Trimming left V 0 bases short and J 6 bases short, with 9 bases between. The CDR3 has 14 amino acids. CDR1 MNHEY and CDR2 SVGEGT come from the germline V gene. The DNA of the CDR3 is TGTGCCAGCAGTTACTCCAGGGTCGGTCAGCCCCAGCATTTT. Translation: CASSYSRVGQPQHF.

The chain combines TRBV7-2 with TRBJ2-1; 10 nucleotides match TRBD1. The CDR3 sequence is 13 residues long. The junction had 4 bases not matched to a gene; V was cut back by 5 bases and J by 9 bases. Germline CDR1 and CDR2: SGHTA and FQGNSA. CDR3 loop: CASSPGQGFEQFF. CDR3 DNA: TGTGCCAGCAGCCCGGGACAGGGGTTTGAGCAGTTCTTC.

The chain employs TRBV6-2 or TRBV6-3 and TRBJ1-4, with D unclear. Trimming left V 2 bases short and J 8 bases short, with 12 bases between. CDR1 is MNHEY, CDR2 SVGEGT, per germline. The CDR3 loop spans 14 amino acids. CDR3 amino acids: CASSYTRNREKLFF. CDR3 DNA sequence: TGTGCCAGCAGTTACACCCGAAATCGAGAAAAACTGTTTTTT.

The chain carries TRBV3-1 and TRBJ2-2, with D hard to call. This CDR3 comprises 14 residues. Trimming shortened V by 2 bases and J by 4 bases, and 8 bases separated the two germline ends. Germline-derived CDR1 and CDR2 are LGHDT and YNNKEL (reference sequence). The CDR3, as DNA: TGTGCCAGCAGCCAACTCTGGGGCACCGGGGAGCTGTTTTTT. It specifies CASSQLWGTGELFF.

Here the CDR3 DNA reads TGTGCCGGAGGGACCACAGATACGCAGTATTTT. Residues: CAGGTTDTQYF. The chain employs TRBV6-2 or TRBV6-3 and TRBJ2-3, with D possibly TRBD2 on 6 matching bases. V dropped 11 bases and J dropped 2 bases, with 8 bases sitting between them. CDR1 and CDR2 (germline): MNHEY, SVGEGT. The CDR3 has 11 amino acids.

This clonotype was detected only once. The chain uses TRBV7-2 and TRBJ1-3; a weak D match, TRBD1 (5 bases). This CDR3 has 14 residues. V lost 3 bases and J 9 bases, leaving 15 bases between the germline ends. The germline V gene has CDR1 SGHTA and CDR2 FQGNSA. The CDR3 nucleotides are TGTGCCAGCAGCTTCCCGGGCTCAGGGAGCACCATATATTTT. Translation gives CASSFPGSGSTIYF.

V is TRBV30 and J is TRBJ2-7; weak D call: TRBD1 (5 bases). The germline V gene encodes CDR1 GTSNPN and CDR2 SVGIG (reference sequence). The V and J ends lost 6 bases and 2 bases respectively, with 14 bases between them. The CDR3 length is 13 residues. CDR3 nucleotides: TGTGCCTGTCATCAGGGTGCGGCCTACGAGCAGTACTTC. Translation gives CACHQGAAYEQYF. Variable domain in full (rest from reference TRBV30 and TRBJ2-7): SQTIHQWPATLVQPVGSPLSLECTVEGTSNPNLYWYRQAAGRGLQLLFYSVGIGQISSEVPQNLSASRPQDRQFILSSKKLLLSDSGFYLCACHQGAAYEQYFGPGTRLTVT.

The chain uses TRBV20-1 and TRBJ2-5; D remains ambiguous. V was trimmed by 0 bases and J by 5 bases, leaving 10 bases between them. This CDR3 contains 13 residues. Germline CDR1 is DFQATT and CDR2 is SNEGSKA (reference sequence). This CDR3 reads CSAREGWQETQYF. The CDR3 DNA follows: TGCAGTGCTAGAGAGGGGTGGCAGGAGACCCAGTACTTC.

This clonotype has just one count. The chain couples TRBV6-6 to TRBJ2-3; D tentatively reads TRBD1 or TRBD2 (5 bases each). The CDR3 is 15 amino acids. V lost 2 bases to trimming and J lost 0 bases, with 9 bases between them. CDR1 is MNHNY and CDR2 is SVGAGI in the germline V gene (reference sequence). CDR3 in DNA: TGTGCCAGCAGTTACGGGACCCTTAGCACAGATACGCAGTATTTT. This encodes CASSYGTLSTDTQYF.

The V gene is TRBV29-1, the J gene TRBJ2-7, with TRBD2 identical over 10 bases. Trimming cost V 6 bases and J 1 base; bases outside gene matches: 6. CDR3 size: 14 residues. Germline V CDR1 and CDR2: SQVTM, ANQGSEA. This CDR3 is CSVESGGASYEQYF. The CDR3 coding sequence is TGCAGCGTCGAGAGCGGGGGGGCGTCCTACGAGCAGTACTTC.

V gene TRBV6-5 combines with J gene TRBJ2-5, with 11 bases matching TRBD2. This CDR3 contains 16 residues. J gave up 2 bases and V 0 bases, and 2 bases lay outside the gene matches. The V gene's germline CDR1 is MNHEY and CDR2 SVGAGI. The CDR3 loop is CASSYSRTSGQETQYF. In nucleotides, the CDR3 is TGTGCCAGCAGTTACTCTCGGACTAGCGGGCAAGAGACCCAGTACTTC.

The V gene is TRBV19, the J gene TRBJ2-1; D is possibly TRBD1 (5 bases). The germline V and J ends were trimmed by 3 bases and 6 bases, with 15 bases remaining between them. CDR1 is LNHDA and CDR2 is SQIVND in the germline V gene (reference sequence). This CDR3 spans 15 amino acids. CDR3 coding DNA: TGTGCCAGTAGTATTCCCCAACAGGCCGCCAATGAGCAGTTCTTC. Its translation: CASSIPQQAANEQFF.

The chain links TRBV28 to TRBJ1-1; D is perhaps TRBD1 (5 bases). The V end lost 4 bases, the J end lost 8 bases, and 11 bases lay between the germline ends. Germline V lookup: CDR1 MDHEN, CDR2 SYDVKM. The length of the CDR3 is 12 residues. The CDR3, as DNA: TGTGCCAGCAGTTCTAACAGGCCCGAAGCTTTCTTT. It encodes CASSSNRPEAFF.

The chain couples TRBV5-4 to TRBJ2-5; no firm D call. The V end was cut by 0 bases, the J end by 5 bases, with 17 bases between. Germline loops: CDR1 SGHNT, CDR2 YYREEE (reference sequence). This CDR3 has 16 amino acids. For the CDR3, the DNA is TGTGCCAGCAGCTTGGGAGGCAAGCAAAGCACGGAGACCCAGTACTTC. It yields the protein CASSLGGKQSTETQYF.

V is TRBV6-5 and J is TRBJ1-5, with a possible D match to TRBD1 (5 bases). In germline, CDR1 is MNHEY, CDR2 SVGAGI. Trimming pared 0 bases from V and 11 bases from J, leaving 23 bases between. The CDR3 extends over 17 amino acids. DNA for the CDR3: TGTGCCAGCAGTTACTCCTCGGGTCGGCGGGGCCTCGCCTCCCAGCATTTT. It translates to CASSYSSGRRGLASQHF.

This clonotype appeared a few times. The chain combines TRBV10-3 with TRBJ1-2, with a tentative D call TRBD1 (5 bases). Trimming stripped 0 bases from V and 6 bases from J, with 17 bases between. The germline V gene encodes CDR1 ENHRY and CDR2 SYGVKD. The CDR3 is 16 residues long. CDR3 loop: CAISESRNSPRDGYTF. DNA for the CDR3: TGTGCCATCAGTGAGTCGAGAAACTCCCCCAGGGATGGCTACACCTTC.

The genes are TRBV6-2 or TRBV6-3 and TRBJ2-3, with D perhaps being TRBD1 or TRBD2 (5 bases each). CDR1 is MNHEY and CDR2 is SVGEGT in the germline V gene. Trimming cost V 6 bases and J 4 bases, with 17 bases left between them. The CDR3 spans 15 residues. The CDR3 DNA follows: TGTGCCAGCAGGGGGACGGCCGCCAGGGCAGATACGCAGTATTTT. This translates into CASRGTAARADTQYF.

The sample holds one count of this clonotype. The gene calls are TRBV7-2 and TRBJ1-2, with D uncertain. The V gene's germline CDR1 is SGHTA and CDR2 FQGNSA. With 1 base removed from V and 4 bases from J, the gap between germline ends came to 13 bases. CDR3 length: 15 amino acids. CDR3 bases: TGTGCCAGCAGCTTAGAATGGGGTCGTCCCTATGGCTACACCTTC. This translates into CASSLEWGRPYGYTF.

The V gene is TRBV25-1, the J gene TRBJ2-3; maybe TRBD1 (5 bases). The CDR3 length is 17 residues. Trimming cost V 6 bases and J 0 bases, with 19 bases left between them. CDR1 and CDR2 (germline): MGHDK, SYGVNS. The CDR3 nucleotides are TGTGCCAGCAGCCTATTATTCACAGGTCTAAGCACAGATACGCAGTATTTT. This encodes CASSLLFTGLSTDTQYF.

The rearrangement uses TRBV29-1 and TRBJ1-1, with D perhaps TRBD1 (5 bases). Between the trimmed V and J ends, which lost 6 bases and 2 bases, there was a span of 10 bases. The CDR3 is 12 residues long. Germline V gene lookup returns CDR1 SQVTM and CDR2 ANQGSEA. The CDR3 is CSVSDSNTEAFF. CDR3 DNA sequence: TGCAGCGTGAGCGACAGTAACACTGAAGCTTTCTTT.

The rearrangement links TRBV5-4 to TRBJ2-5; TRBD2 agrees at 8 bases. This CDR3 is 14 amino acids long. Per germline, CDR1 SGHNT and CDR2 YYREEE (reference sequence). V gave up 3 bases and J gave up 5 bases; unmatched junction bases: 6. CDR3 region: CASSSGGLVETQYF. The DNA of the CDR3 is TGTGCCAGCAGCTCGGGGGGGCTGGTTGAGACCCAGTACTTC.